What follows are 31 T cell receptor beta chains derived from one specimen sequenced in a study of cytomegalovirus exposure and HLA in healthy donors. The PCR used 60 Vbeta and 13 Jbeta primers. The assay was immunoSEQ multiplex PCR, and TCRdb's table has in-frame clones only and misses some. The table lists some 140,000 clones, about 78% of them singletons, with approximately 4% in the top ten. The specimen sequenced was PBMCs. The origin of the receptors is a man over 45 in good health and CMV-seropositive.

A few counts support this clone. CDR3 sequence reads: CASSLLGGANTEAFF. The CDR3 coding sequence is TGTGCCAGCAGCTTACTCGGGGGGGCGAACACTGAAGCTTTCTTT. The V call is TRBV7-6, the J call TRBJ1-1; tentatively, D is TRBD1 (6 bases). Germline-derived CDR1 and CDR2 are SGHVS and FNYEAQ. The CDR3 loop spans 15 amino acids. Deletions cut 2 bases from V and 1 base from J, with 11 bases between.

As to this clone: Germline is not matched at one junction end, which may reflect a read error. The chain carries TRBV4-1 and TRBJ1-5; D is ambiguous. This CDR3 spans 17 amino acids. Germline CDR1 MGHRA, CDR2 YSYEKL. The CDR3 loop reads CASGQEQVLGGNQPQHF. CDR3 sequence (DNA): TGCGCCAGCGGCCAAGAGCAGGTCTTGGGCGGCAATCAGCCCCAGCATTTT.

The V call is TRBV6-5, the J call TRBJ1-1; possible D gene TRBD1, 5 bases. The CDR3 contains 14 residues. The V gene's germline CDR1 is MNHEY and CDR2 SVGAGI. Between the trimmed V and J ends, which lost 2 bases and 4 bases, there was a span of 11 bases. CDR3 sequence (DNA): TGTGCCAGCAGTTACAGGGGAGGTTTCACTGAAGCTTTCTTT. It specifies CASSYRGGFTEAFF.

This clone appeared a few times. V is TRBV29-1 and J is TRBJ1-1; D ambiguous. V lost 4 bases and J 1 base, leaving 7 bases between the germline ends. Germline lookup yields CDR1 SQVTM and CDR2 ANQGSEA. This CDR3 comprises 12 residues. The CDR3 region has the DNA TGCAGCGTTGCATCCGGGAACACTGAAGCTTTCTTT. This sequence encodes CSVASGNTEAFF.

V and J are TRBV18 and TRBJ2-1; 10 bases align to TRBD2. Germline-derived CDR1 and CDR2 are KGHSH and LQKENI. The CDR3 loop spans 15 amino acids. Trimming cost V 4 bases and J 0 bases; bases outside gene matches: 0. The CDR3 DNA sequence: TGTGCCAGCTCACGGACTAGCGGCTCCTACAATGAGCAGTTCTTC. Its translation is CASSRTSGSYNEQFF.

This chain uses TRBV5-1 with TRBJ1-2, with D unclear. The CDR3 sequence is 13 residues long. Per germline, CDR1 SGHRS and CDR2 YFSETQ. V lost 0 bases and J 6 bases, leaving 9 bases between the germline ends. The CDR3 spells CASSLAWSDGYTF. The CDR3 DNA reads TGCGCCAGCAGCTTGGCCTGGAGCGATGGCTACACCTTC.

The V gene is TRBV21-1, the J gene TRBJ2-7; the table gives TRBD1 as D, unverified against the DNA. TRBV21-1 is listed as a pseudogene. The CDR3 sequence is 16 residues long. The CDR3 region is CASSPPTGCCPREQYF. As DNA, the CDR3 is TGTGCCAGCAGCCCCCCAACAGGTTGCTGTCCCCGCGAGCAGTACTTC.

The chain joins TRBV5-1 to TRBJ1-1; 10 bases line up with TRBD1. Germline V gene sequence: CDR1 SGHRS, CDR2 YFSETQ. CDR3 size: 17 residues. J was trimmed by 4 bases and V by 3 bases; bases with no gene match: 12. The CDR3 DNA follows: TGCGCCAGCAGCTATGGGACAGGGGCATTAATAAGCACTGAAGCTTTCTTT. This gives the protein CASSYGTGALISTEAFF.

The rearrangement joins TRBV18 to TRBJ2-5, with a weak D call TRBD2 (6 bases). Germline V gives CDR1 KGHSH, CDR2 LQKENI. V dropped 3 bases and J dropped 5 bases, with 10 bases sitting between them. This CDR3 comprises 13 residues. DNA of the CDR3: TGTGCCAGCTCACCGGAGGGGCGGGAGACCCAGTACTTC. Encoded protein: CASSPEGRETQYF.

This clone is a singleton in its sample. V usage is TRBV19 and J usage is TRBJ1-2, with 8 bases aligning to TRBD1. The germline gives CDR1 LNHDA, CDR2 SQIVND (reference sequence). Losses at the gene ends were 8 bases for V and 7 bases for J; bases not matched to a gene: 12. CDR3 length equals 14 residues. The CDR3, as DNA: TGTGCCAGTTCAAAACAGGGGGTTCTAAGTGGCTACACCTTC. Its translation is CASSKQGVLSGYTF.

The CDR3 sequence: CASNVAAGQGYQPQHF. DNA for the CDR3: TGTGCCAGTAACGTCGCCGCCGGACAGGGCTATCAGCCCCAGCATTTT. The chain is built from TRBV19 and TRBJ1-5, with 8 positions matching TRBD1. J gave up 5 bases and V 7 bases, and 13 bases lay outside the gene matches. Germline V CDR1 and CDR2: LNHDA, SQIVND (reference sequence). The CDR3 length is 16 residues.

This clone was seen a single time. The gene calls are TRBV28 and TRBJ1-3; possible D gene TRBD1, 6 bases. Germline loops: CDR1 MDHEN, CDR2 SYDVKM. The CDR3 consists of 15 residues. Deletions cut 7 bases from V and 0 bases from J, with 13 bases between. CDR3 nucleotides: TGTGCCAGCACCAAACAGGGTGGCTCTGGAAACACCATATATTTT. Its translation: CASTKQGGSGNTIYF. Together with reference TRBV28 and TRBJ1-3, the CDR3 gives the full variable domain: DVKVTQSSRYLVKRTGEKVFLECVQDMDHENMFWYRQDPGLGLRLIYFSYDVKMKEKGDIPEGYSVSREKKERFSLILESASTNQTSMYLCASTKQGGSGNTIYFGEGSWLTVV.

The chain recombines TRBV13 with TRBJ1-2; D is unclear. CDR3 length equals 13 residues. Germline CDR1 reads PRHDT; CDR2 reads FYEKMQ (reference sequence). V lost 3 bases and J lost 6, with 11 bases in between. The CDR3 reads CASSFGWVDGYTF. In DNA form, the CDR3 reads TGTGCCAGCAGCTTCGGGTGGGTAGATGGCTACACCTTC.

The chain joins TRBV19 to TRBJ2-3; 8 bases fit TRBD1. The CDR3 has 13 residues. Losses at the gene ends were 7 bases for V and 5 bases for J; bases not matched to a gene: 5. Germline CDR1 and CDR2: LNHDA and SQIVND (reference sequence). DNA of the CDR3: TGTGCCAGTATGTCCAGGGGGCAAGATACGCAGTATTTT. Amino acids: CASMSRGQDTQYF.

The V call is TRBV28, the J call TRBJ1-5; D ambiguous. V gave up 8 bases and J gave up 0 bases, with 8 bases separating them. The CDR3 consists of 13 residues. Germline loops: CDR1 MDHEN, CDR2 SYDVKM. The DNA for the CDR3 is TGTGCCAGCGCCCGGGATAGCAATCAGCCCCAGCATTTT. As protein: CASARDSNQPQHF.

This clone was observed a few times. This chain links TRBV11-3 with TRBJ2-7; 11 positions agree with TRBD1. The junction had 14 bases not matched to a gene; V was cut back by 5 bases and J by 5 bases. The CDR3 covers 17 residues. CDR1 is SGHNT and CDR2 is YENEEA in the germline V gene. CDR3 sequence (DNA): TGTGCCAGCAGCGTACCCCGAGGGGGGACAGGGGGAAACGAGCAGTACTTC. Amino acid sequence: CASSVPRGGTGGNEQYF. The variable domain in full, with the rest retrieved from reference TRBV11-3 and TRBJ2-7, is EAGVVQSPRYKIIEKKQPVAFWCNPISGHNTLYWYLQNLGQGPELLIRYENEEAVDDSQLPKDRFSAERLKGVDSTLKIQPAELGDSAVYLCASSVPRGGTGGNEQYFGPGTRLTVT.

The chain couples TRBV6-5 to TRBJ2-4; D is possibly TRBD1 (6 bases). V was trimmed by 2 bases and J by 1 base, leaving 6 bases between them. This CDR3 comprises 14 residues. Germline V gene data show CDR1 as MNHEY and CDR2 as SVGAGI. CDR3 region: CASSYRGAKNIQYF. The CDR3 coding sequence is TGTGCCAGCAGTTACAGGGGGGCCAAAAACATTCAGTACTTC.

This clone was seen more than once but under ten times. A much larger clone differs by one base, so this may be a read error. The chain is built from TRBV29-1 and TRBJ1-1; the D gene is possibly TRBD1 (5 bases). The germline gives CDR1 SQVTM, CDR2 ANQGSEA. The CDR3 totals 12 residues. The V end lost 6 bases, the J end lost 4 bases, and 12 bases lay between the germline ends. The CDR3 loop is CSVAGSTTEAFF. CDR3 nucleotide sequence: TGCAGCGTCGCAGGGTCCACCACTGAAGCTTTCTTT.

This chain joins TRBV29-1 and TRBJ1-2, with TRBD1 as a possible D gene (5 bases). Trimming removed 7 bases from V and 8 bases from J, with 17 bases in between. CDR1 and CDR2 from the germline V gene are SQVTM and ANQGSEA. This CDR3 is built from 12 residues. CDR3 residues: CSDGGGAYGYTF. CDR3 nucleotide sequence: TGCAGCGACGGGGGTGGGGCATACGGCTACACCTTC.

This rearrangement joins TRBV28 to TRBJ1-5; D gene uncertain. V dropped 6 bases and J dropped 4 bases, with 7 bases sitting between them. There are 12 residues in the CDR3. In germline, CDR1 is MDHEN, CDR2 SYDVKM. The CDR3 DNA reads as TGTGCCAGCAGCCCCCTAAATCAGCCCCAGCATTTT. Its translation: CASSPLNQPQHF.

In nucleotides, the CDR3 is TGCGCCAGCAGCTTGGAACAGACCTATGGCTACACCTTC. It yields the protein CASSLEQTYGYTF. V and J are TRBV5-1 and TRBJ1-2; D ambiguous. Trimming left V 0 bases short and J 4 bases short, with 7 bases between. The length of the CDR3 is 13 residues. CDR1 is SGHRS and CDR2 is YFSETQ in the germline V gene.

This chain uses TRBV6-5 with TRBJ1-2, with 9 nucleotides matching TRBD1. V shed 3 bases and J 5 bases; nucleotides not matched to a gene: 7. This CDR3 has 15 residues. Germline CDR1 and CDR2: MNHEY and SVGAGI. The DNA for the CDR3 is TGTGCCAGCAGTTATAGTTCGGGACAGGGATATGGCTACACCTTC. Translation gives CASSYSSGQGYGYTF.

This clone was seen just once. The J gene is TRBJ2-3, the V gene TRBV19, with 8 nucleotides matching TRBD1. Germline V gives CDR1 LNHDA, CDR2 SQIVND (reference sequence). Trimming cost V 4 bases and J 6 bases; bases outside gene matches: 6. The CDR3 runs 14 residues. For the CDR3, the DNA is TGTGCCAGTAGTAGAAGACAGGGGAGGGATACGCAGTATTTT. Residues: CASSRRQGRDTQYF.

The chain combines TRBV19 with TRBJ1-1, with 7 bases lining up with TRBD1. The CDR3 sequence is 12 residues long. CDR1 and CDR2 (germline): LNHDA, SQIVND (reference sequence). V gave up 8 bases and J gave up 4 bases; unmatched junction bases: 4. The CDR3 nucleotides are TGTGCCAGTGGACAGGTCAGCACTGAAGCTTTCTTT. Protein sequence: CASGQVSTEAFF.

The chain combines TRBV11-2 with TRBJ2-7, with 8 bases matching TRBD2. CDR1 SGHAT and CDR2 FQNNGV come from the germline V gene. V was pared by 5 bases and J by 7 bases, with 16 bases of the junction left unmatched. The CDR3 contains 16 residues. The CDR3 loop is CASSAYGRGDPREQYF. The CDR3 coding sequence is TGTGCCAGCAGCGCGTATGGGCGGGGGGACCCTAGGGAGCAGTACTTC. Supplemented by reference TRBV11-2 and TRBJ2-7, the full variable domain reads EAGVAQSPRYKIIEKRQSVAFWCNPISGHATLYWYQQILGQGPKLLIQFQNNGVVDDSQLPKDRFSAERLKGVDSTLKIQPAKLEDSAVYLCASSAYGRGDPREQYFGPGTRLTVT.

The rearrangement uses TRBV28 and TRBJ2-1, with 13 bases that match TRBD2. J was trimmed by 8 bases and V by 5 bases; bases with no gene match: 12. CDR1 and CDR2 (germline): MDHEN, SYDVKM. CDR3 length: 17 amino acids. The CDR3 region is CASSRLPGTSGIDEQFF. The CDR3 region has the DNA TGTGCCAGCAGTCGACTCCCCGGGACTAGCGGGATCGATGAGCAGTTCTTC.

In DNA form, the CDR3 reads TGTGCCAGCAGTTCGCGGAAGCGGGAGCAAGAGACCCAGTACTTC. Amino acid sequence: CASSSRKREQETQYF. The chain joins TRBV11-2 to TRBJ2-5, with TRBD2 matching 8 bases. The CDR3 has 15 amino acids. In germline, CDR1 is SGHAT, CDR2 FQNNGV. J lost 2 bases, V lost 6 bases, and 8 bases had no gene match. Full variable domain (rest looked up from reference TRBV11-2 and TRBJ2-5): EAGVAQSPRYKIIEKRQSVAFWCNPISGHATLYWYQQILGQGPKLLIQFQNNGVVDDSQLPKDRFSAERLKGVDSTLKIQPAKLEDSAVYLCASSSRKREQETQYFGPGTRLLVL.

V is TRBV5-6 and J is TRBJ2-7; D possibly corresponds to TRBD1 (6 bases). Germline V gene lookup returns CDR1 SGHDT and CDR2 YYEEEE. The V gene lost 0 bases and the J gene lost 4 bases, with 14 bases spanning the gap. The CDR3 sequence is 15 residues long. The CDR3 coding sequence is TGTGCCAGCAGCTTGGGTACAGGGCGTGCGTACGAGCAGTACTTC. It yields the protein CASSLGTGRAYEQYF.

V is TRBV27 and J is TRBJ2-3, with 15 positions matching TRBD2. Losses at the gene ends were 5 bases for V and 2 bases for J; bases not matched to a gene: 5. The CDR3 is made up of 17 amino acids. Germline lookup yields CDR1 MNHEY and CDR2 SMNVEV (reference sequence). CDR3 protein: CASSPGLAGGPTDTQYF. The CDR3, as DNA: TGTGCCAGCAGTCCCGGACTAGCGGGAGGGCCCACAGATACGCAGTATTTT.

This chain joins TRBV5-4 and TRBJ2-7; 10 positions agree with TRBD1. There are 17 residues in the CDR3. V was clipped by 1 base and J by 3 bases; unmatched bases: 10. CDR1 is SGHNT, CDR2 YYREEE, per germline (reference sequence). Written as DNA, the CDR3 is TGTGCCAGCAGCTTGAGTGCCGGGACAGGGGCGATCTACGAGCAGTACTTC. Protein product: CASSLSAGTGAIYEQYF.

The chain carries TRBV7-2 and TRBJ2-5; 10 positions agree with TRBD2. Per the germline V gene, CDR1 is SGHTA and CDR2 is FQGNSA. This CDR3 spans 17 amino acids. With 1 base clipped from V and 4 bases from J, the junction kept 9 bases outside the gene matches. CDR3 in amino acids: CASSLGHLAGVAETQYF. The CDR3 nucleotides read TGTGCCAGCAGCTTAGGCCACCTAGCGGGAGTAGCAGAGACCCAGTACTTC.